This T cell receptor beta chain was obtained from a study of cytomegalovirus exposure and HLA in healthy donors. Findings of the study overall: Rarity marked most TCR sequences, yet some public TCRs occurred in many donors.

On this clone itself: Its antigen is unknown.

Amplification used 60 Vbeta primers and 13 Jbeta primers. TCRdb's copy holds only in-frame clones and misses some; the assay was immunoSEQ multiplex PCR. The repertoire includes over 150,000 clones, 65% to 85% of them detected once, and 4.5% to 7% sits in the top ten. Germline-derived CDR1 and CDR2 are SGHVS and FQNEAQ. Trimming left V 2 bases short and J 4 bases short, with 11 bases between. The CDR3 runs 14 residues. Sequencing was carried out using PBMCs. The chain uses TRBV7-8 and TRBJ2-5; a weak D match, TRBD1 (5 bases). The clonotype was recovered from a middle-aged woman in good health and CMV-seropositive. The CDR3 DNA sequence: TGTGCCAGCAGCTTACCAGGGAAAAGAGAGACCCAGTACTTC. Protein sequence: CASSLPGKRETQYF.